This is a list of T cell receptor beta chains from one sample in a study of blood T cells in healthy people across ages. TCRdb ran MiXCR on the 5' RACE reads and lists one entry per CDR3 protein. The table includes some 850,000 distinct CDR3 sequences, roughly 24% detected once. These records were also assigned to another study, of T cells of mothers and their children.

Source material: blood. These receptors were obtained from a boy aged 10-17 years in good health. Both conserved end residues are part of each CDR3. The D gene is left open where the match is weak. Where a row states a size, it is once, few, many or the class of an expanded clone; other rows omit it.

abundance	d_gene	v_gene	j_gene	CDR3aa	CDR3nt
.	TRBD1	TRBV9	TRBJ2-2	CASSEGQANTGELFF	TGTGCCAGCAGCGAGGGACAGGCGAACACCGGGGAGCTGTTTTTT
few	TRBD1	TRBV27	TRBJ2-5	CASSWGQGETQYF	TGTGCCAGCAGTTGGGGACAGGGAGAGACCCAGTACTTC
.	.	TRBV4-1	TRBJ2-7	CASSQPVLSYEQYF	TGCGCCAGCAGCCAACCGGTCCTATCCTACGAGCAGTACTTC
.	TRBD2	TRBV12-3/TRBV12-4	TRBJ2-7	CASSPRMGGAEQYF	TGTGCCAGCAGTCCCCGGATGGGAGGGGCGGAGCAGTACTTC
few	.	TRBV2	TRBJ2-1	CASSEGAGQFF	TGTGCCAGCAGTGAAGGCGCAGGACAGTTCTTC
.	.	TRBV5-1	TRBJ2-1	CASSRTGRHEQFF	TGCGCCAGCAGCCGGACGGGGAGGCATGAGCAGTTCTTC
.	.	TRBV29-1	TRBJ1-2	CSVDQGTGGYTF	TGCAGCGTTGACCAGGGTACGGGGGGCTACACCTTC
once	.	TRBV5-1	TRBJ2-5	CASGQIDRYQETQYF	TGCGCCAGCGGCCAAATAGACAGGTACCAAGAGACCCAGTACTTC
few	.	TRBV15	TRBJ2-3	CATSRASESGATQYF	TGTGCCACCAGCAGAGCCTCCGAGTCGGGAGCTACGCAGTATTTT
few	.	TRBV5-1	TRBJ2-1	CASSLGQGFRNEQFF	TGCGCCAGCAGCTTGGGTCAGGGCTTTCGGAATGAGCAGTTCTTC